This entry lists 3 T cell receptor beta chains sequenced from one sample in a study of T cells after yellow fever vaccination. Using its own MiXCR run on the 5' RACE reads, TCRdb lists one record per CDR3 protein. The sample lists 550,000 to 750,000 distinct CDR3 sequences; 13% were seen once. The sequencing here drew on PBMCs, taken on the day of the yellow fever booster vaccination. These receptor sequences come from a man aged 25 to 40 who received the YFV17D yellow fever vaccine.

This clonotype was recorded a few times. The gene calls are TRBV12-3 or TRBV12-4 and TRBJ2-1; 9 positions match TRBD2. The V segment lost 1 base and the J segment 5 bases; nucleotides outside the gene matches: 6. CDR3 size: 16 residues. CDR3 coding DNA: TGTGCCAGCAGTTTAGGTATGACTAGCGGTAACAATGAGCAGTTCTTC. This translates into CASSLGMTSGNNEQFF.

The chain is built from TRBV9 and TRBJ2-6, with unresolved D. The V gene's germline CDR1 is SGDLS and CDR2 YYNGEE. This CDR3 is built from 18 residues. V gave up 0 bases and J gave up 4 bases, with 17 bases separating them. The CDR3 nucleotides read TGTGCCAGCAGCGTAGGGGGTTCTTTCATCCCCGGGGCCAACGTCCTGACTTTC. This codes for CASSVGGSFIPGANVLTF.

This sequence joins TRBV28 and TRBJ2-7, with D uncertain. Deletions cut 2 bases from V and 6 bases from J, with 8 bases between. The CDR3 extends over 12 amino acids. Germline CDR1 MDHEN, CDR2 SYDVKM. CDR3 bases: TGTGCCAGCAGTTTAAGTACCGGCGAGCAGTACTTC. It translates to CASSLSTGEQYF.